This record covers a single T cell receptor beta chain. The sample is drawn from a study of blood T cell repertoires in COVID-19. Study overall: PBMCs, B-cell-depleted T cells, or T cells were the source of the cDNA or gDNA that made up the material.

The repertoire was sequenced with immunoSEQ multiplex PCR; TCRdb's copy has only in-frame clones and lacks some. The data hold a few hundred thousand clones, with nearly 90% observed a single time. Sequenced input: peripheral blood. The clonotype was recovered from a woman in her fifties or sixties with COVID-19, enrolled during active disease.

The CDR3 reads CASSIFVGDGGYTF. The CDR3 DNA sequence: TGTGCCAGTAGTATCTTTGTAGGGGATGGTGGCTACACCTTC. V and J are TRBV19 and TRBJ1-2; maybe TRBD1 (5 bases). The CDR3 loop spans 14 amino acids. CDR1 LNHDA and CDR2 SQIVND come from the germline V gene (reference sequence). Between the trimmed V and J ends, which lost 3 bases and 7 bases, there was a span of 15 bases.